A selection of T cell receptor beta chains follows, all from one sample in a study of T cells after posttransplantation cyclophosphamide. Sequencing was performed with immunoSEQ multiplex PCR; in TCRdb, only in-frame clones are kept and a portion is missing. The sample contains tens of thousands of clones, over 85% of which appear only once. Input material: PBMCs. The receptor source for this set is a woman aged 30 to 39 in good health and a related stem cell transplant donor. Each CDR3 is given with its conserved first and last residue. The D gene is left open where the match is weak. Rows may omit the clone size; those that give it use once, few, many or a size class.

>.|TRBV19|.|TRBJ1-1
TGTGCCAGTAGGGCCGGGACTGAAGCTTTCTTT
CASRAGTEAFF
>.|TRBV5-5|.|TRBJ1-1
TGTGCCAGCAGCATTACAGCAATGAACACTGAAGCTTTCTTT
CASSITAMNTEAFF
>.|TRBV11-2|.|TRBJ2-3
TGTGCCAGCAGCTCTATCCAGAGCACAGATACGCAGTATTTT
CASSSIQSTDTQYF
>TRBD2|TRBV7-2|.|TRBJ2-3
TGTGCCAGCAGCTCGGGACTAGCGGGGTTGTCCGGGGATACGCAGTATTTT
CASSSGLAGLSGDTQYF
>TRBD2|TRBV6-1|.|TRBJ2-2
TGTGCCAGCAGTGAACTAGCGGGGGGCACCGGGGAGCTGTTTTTT
CASSELAGGTGELFF
>.|TRBV30|.|TRBJ2-5
TGTGCCGGCTCGGCAGGGGCAGAGACCCAGTACTTC
CAGSAGAETQYF
>.|TRBV6-1|.|TRBJ1-5
TGTGCCAGCAGTGAGGGTCGCAATCAGCCCCAGCATTTT
CASSEGRNQPQHF
>.|TRBV30|.|TRBJ2-5
TGTGCCTGGAGTACTAGAAGGGTCGAGACCCAGTACTTC
CAWSTRRVETQYF
>.|TRBV9|.|TRBJ1-2
TGTGCCAGCAGCGTAGGGCAGGGATTCTATGGCTACACCTTC
CASSVGQGFYGYTF
>.|TRBV5-1|.|TRBJ1-6
TGCGCCAGCAGCTTGCAATATCCGGGGCGGGATTCACCCCTCCACTTT
CASSLQYPGRDSPLHF
>.|TRBV11-2|once|TRBJ1-1
TGTGCCAGCAGCTTAGATCTCCCCCAGATCGCGAACACTGAAGCTTTCTTT
CASSLDLPQIANTEAFF
>TRBD2|TRBV4-1|.|TRBJ2-3
TGCGCCAGCAGCCAAGGCTTCGCGGGGGGGCCAGATACGCAGTATTTT
CASSQGFAGGPDTQYF
>TRBD2|TRBV7-8|few|TRBJ2-3
TGTGCCAGCAGCCCCGCGGTAGCGGGGGACACAGATACGCAGTATTTT
CASSPAVAGDTDTQYF
>TRBD1|TRBV9|.|TRBJ2-1
TGTGCCAGCAGCGTAGAGAGAGCGGGACAGGGCCACAATGAGCAGTTCTTC
CASSVERAGQGHNEQFF
>TRBD1|TRBV9|.|TRBJ2-5
TGTGCCAGCAGCGAAGGCTTCGGGACAGGGGGACAAGAGACCCAGTACTTC
CASSEGFGTGGQETQYF
>TRBD2|TRBV7-2|.|TRBJ2-1
TGTGCCAGCAGCTTAGAAGGCGGGGGGGCATATGAGCAGTTCTTC
CASSLEGGGAYEQFF
>TRBD2|TRBV27|once|TRBJ2-7
TGTGCCAGCAGCCTTACTAGCGGGGGGTCCTACGAGCAGTACTTC
CASSLTSGGSYEQYF
>.|TRBV7-2|.|TRBJ1-1
TGTGCCAGCAGCTTATCTGGGGAGGGAAAAGCTTTCTTT
CASSLSGEGKAFF
>TRBD1|TRBV4-1|.|TRBJ1-5
TGCGCCAGCAGCCGACAGGGGCCCCGGGGCAATCAGCCCCAGCATTTT
CASSRQGPRGNQPQHF
>.|TRBV30|.|TRBJ2-7
TGTGCCTGGAGTGTACTAGGGCAGGTCTCCTACGAGCAGTACTTC
CAWSVLGQVSYEQYF
>.|TRBV19|.|TRBJ2-2
TGTGCCAGTAGTATCCGCCCCCCAAGCGGGGAGCTGTTTTTT
CASSIRPPSGELFF
>.|TRBV9|.|TRBJ2-7
TGTGCCAGCAGCTCCCCGAACAGGGCAGAGCAGTACTTC
CASSSPNRAEQYF
>.|TRBV18|.|TRBJ2-1
TGTGCCAGCTCCCCGGGTGGGGTGAGGGATGAGCAGTTCTTC
CASSPGGVRDEQFF
>TRBD2|TRBV7-9|.|TRBJ2-2
TGTGCCAGCAGCCGTCTGAGCGGGGGGGTCCCCGGGGAGCTGTTTTTT
CASSRLSGGVPGELFF
>.|TRBV5-4|.|TRBJ1-1
TGTGCCAGCAGCTTGGGGGGGAGGGACACTGAAGCTTTCTTT
CASSLGGRDTEAFF
>TRBD1|TRBV9|.|TRBJ1-6
TGTGCCAGCAGCCCTCAGACAGGGCCTAATTCACCCCTCCACTTT
CASSPQTGPNSPLHF
>TRBD2|TRBV19|.|TRBJ2-5
TGTGCCAGTACCTTTAGCGGGGGGCTCCAAGAGACCCAGTACTTC
CASTFSGGLQETQYF
>.|TRBV5-1|.|TRBJ1-1
TGCGCCAGCAGCTTGGCAGGGCACACTGAAGCTTTCTTT
CASSLAGHTEAFF
>.|TRBV7-2|.|TRBJ2-1
TGTGCCAGCAGCTCGGCTAGCGAGCCCGGCAATGAGCAGTTCTTC
CASSSASEPGNEQFF
>.|TRBV28|.|TRBJ2-1
TGTGCCAGCAGCCTGGGGACGGTCAATGAGCAGTTCTTC
CASSLGTVNEQFF
>.|TRBV9|once|TRBJ2-7
TGTGCCAGCAGCGTAGGCAGCTACTCCTACGAGCAGTACTTC
CASSVGSYSYEQYF
>TRBD2|TRBV30|.|TRBJ2-3
TGTGCCTGGAGGCTTAGCGGGGGGGCCGCAGATACGCAGTATTTT
CAWRLSGGAADTQYF
>.|TRBV7-9|once|TRBJ2-3
TGTGCCAGCAGCCCCCCGACCACAGATACGCAGTATTTT
CASSPPTTDTQYF
>.|TRBV7-9|few|TRBJ1-1
TGTGCCAGCAGCTTAATGAACACTGAAGCTTTCTTT
CASSLMNTEAFF
>TRBD1|TRBV27|once|TRBJ1-5
TGTGCCAGCAGAGGGGCCAAAACAGGGGGTAGCAATCAGCCCCAGCATTTT
CASRGAKTGGSNQPQHF
>.|TRBV7-6|.|TRBJ2-7
TGTGCCAGCAGCCCCCGGACAGAACCTACCTACGAGCAGTACTTC
CASSPRTEPTYEQYF
>.|TRBV6-6|.|TRBJ1-5
TGTGCCAGCAGCGTACAGGGAGATCAGCCCCAGCATTTT
CASSVQGDQPQHF
>.|TRBV7-8|once|TRBJ2-7
TGTGCCAGCAGCTGGGGCCCGCAGGATCCGGCTCCTCCTTTGGGCTACGAGCAGTACTTC
CASSWGPQDPAPPLGYEQYF
>.|TRBV7-7|once|TRBJ2-1
TGTGCCAGCAGCCGGGACGGCACTCCCTACAATGAGCAGTTCTTC
CASSRDGTPYNEQFF
>TRBD1|TRBV7-2|.|TRBJ2-1
TGTGCCAGCAGCCGCCGGACAGGGCTGACTCGCAATGAGCAGTTCTTC
CASSRRTGLTRNEQFF
>TRBD2|TRBV5-1|.|TRBJ2-5
TGCGCCAGCAGCTTGGATGCTAGCGGGGGGCAAGAGACCCAGTACTTC
CASSLDASGGQETQYF
>TRBD1|TRBV28|.|TRBJ1-6
TGTGCCAGCAGTCCTCCAGGGGGCAGCTCCTATAATTCACCCCTCCACTTT
CASSPPGGSSYNSPLHF
>.|TRBV18|.|TRBJ2-7
TGTGCCAGCTCACCACGGGGGCCCAACGAGCAGTACTTC
CASSPRGPNEQYF
>.|TRBV4-2|.|TRBJ1-6
TGTGCCAGCAGCCAAGTCTCCGGCGATTGGCTCCACTTT
CASSQVSGDWLHF
>.|TRBV28|.|TRBJ1-1
TGTGCCAGCAGGCGAGGGGGTTCTTTAACTGAAGCTTTCTTT
CASRRGGSLTEAFF
>.|TRBV7-2|.|TRBJ2-3
TGTGCCAGCCTGCGGGGGCTAGCGGACACAGATACGCAGTATTTT
CASLRGLADTDTQYF
>.|TRBV28|once|TRBJ2-7
TGTGCCAGCACCCCGGCCGGTTCCTACGAGCAGTACTTC
CASTPAGSYEQYF
>TRBD1|TRBV6-1|.|TRBJ1-5
TGTGCCAGCAGTGCCGGGACAGGCTATCAGCCCCAGCATTTT
CASSAGTGYQPQHF
>.|TRBV19|once|TRBJ1-2
TGTGCCAGTAGTACCGCCGGAGCCTATGGCTACACCTTC
CASSTAGAYGYTF
>TRBD1|TRBV6-1|.|TRBJ1-4
TGTGCCAGCAGTGCCAGACAGGGTGTGGATGAAAAACTGTTTTTT
CASSARQGVDEKLFF
>.|TRBV30|.|TRBJ1-6
TGTGCCTGGAGTGTTGGGGGGGGATCACCCCTCCACTTT
CAWSVGGGSPLHF
>.|TRBV5-1|.|TRBJ1-3
TGCGCCAGCAGCTTAGGGAGGGGACACTCTGGAAACACCATATATTTT
CASSLGRGHSGNTIYF